The 6 T cell receptor beta chains reported below all come from one sample, sequenced in a study of shared clonotypes between healthy human individuals (dated by TCRdb to 2020 to 2021). Libraries were constructed by the immunoSEQ multiplex PCR assay. Drawn from immuneACCESS, this table holds only the in-frame rearrangements with V and J called that TCRdb kept. Clones are partly lost; checked studies trace under half to an unresolved V gene and leave the rest unexplained. This sample is represented by about 2,100,000 clones; under 95% of them were singletons. The ten largest clones represent about 1.8% of the sample. For the CD8 naive samples, CD45RO-negative cells were positively selected for CCR7, yielding a CD45RA+CCR7+ population from which TemRA cells were excluded. Sequencing was done on a sample of naive CD8+ T cells from PBMCs. What the cell subset or site label conveys for this sample: CD45RA+CCR7+. The receptors derive from a man between 18 and 29 years old in good health. Some clones in this sample may be carry-over from other donors' samples.

V usage is TRBV7-2 and J usage is TRBJ1-5; 7 bases match TRBD1. CDR3 size: 16 residues. Germline V lookup: CDR1 SGHTA, CDR2 FQGNSA. The J segment lost 4 bases and the V segment lost 0 bases, leaving 6 bases of the junction unmatched. The CDR3 loop reads CASSLARQGGNQPQHF. Here the CDR3 DNA reads TGTGCCAGCAGCTTAGCCCGACAGGGTGGTAATCAGCCCCAGCATTTT.

V and J are TRBV27 and TRBJ2-7; 8 nucleotides match TRBD2. CDR1 and CDR2 (germline): MNHEY, SMNVEV (reference sequence). V lost 0 bases, J lost 6 bases, and 7 bases stayed unmatched. This CDR3 is built from 15 residues. CDR3 in DNA: TGTGCCAGCAGTTTATCTCGGGAGGGATGGTTCGAGCAGTACTTC. Its translation is CASSLSREGWFEQYF.

The chain recombines TRBV28 with TRBJ2-1, with TRBD2 matching 11 bases. V gave up 3 bases and J gave up 8 bases; unmatched junction bases: 6. CDR1 and CDR2 (germline): MDHEN, SYDVKM. The CDR3 covers 15 residues. The CDR3 loop reads CASSLNLAGGHEQFF. The CDR3 nucleotides read TGTGCCAGCAGTTTGAACCTAGCGGGAGGCCATGAGCAGTTCTTC.

This clone was picked up a small number of times. The chain is built from TRBV28 and TRBJ2-7; the match to TRBD1 covers 9 bases. With 7 bases clipped from V and 3 bases from J, the junction kept 7 bases outside the gene matches. The CDR3 covers 14 residues. Germline V CDR1 and CDR2: MDHEN, SYDVKM. The CDR3 DNA sequence: TGTGCCAGCAACCCGGACAGGGGACTCTACGAGCAGTACTTC. This codes for CASNPDRGLYEQYF.

As for this clone: The same CDR3 can be traced to other DNA sequences in this sample. The J gene is TRBJ1-1, the V gene TRBV27; D unresolved. This CDR3 comprises 14 residues. Trimming removed 1 base at V and 1 base at J, with 7 bases between. CDR1 MNHEY and CDR2 SMNVEV come from the germline V gene (reference sequence). CDR3 nucleotides: TGTGCCAGCAGTTTATTCCCAGAGAACACTGAAGCTTTCTTT. Translation gives CASSLFPENTEAFF.

The chain uses TRBV5-1 and TRBJ1-1, with D hard to call. This CDR3 is built from 12 residues. Germline V lookup: CDR1 SGHRS, CDR2 YFSETQ. V was pared by 7 bases and J by 1 base, with 8 bases between. The CDR3 loop is CASGTENTEAFF. For the CDR3, the DNA is TGCGCCAGCGGTACAGAGAACACTGAAGCTTTCTTT.